Following are 13 T cell receptor beta chains from one sample sequenced in a study of blood T cell repertoires in COVID-19. Using immunoSEQ multiplex PCR, the repertoire was profiled, and TCRdb retains in-frame clones only, with some absent. The sample carries some 360,000 clones, about 89% recorded once. Sequenced sample: peripheral blood. The source is an older woman with COVID-19, enrolled during active disease.

The rearrangement uses TRBV5-1 and TRBJ2-3, with TRBD1 matching over 8 bases. The V and J ends lost 6 bases and 7 bases, in that order; junction bases with no gene match: 10. The CDR3 length is 14 residues. Germline CDR1 is SGHRS and CDR2 is YFSETQ. The DNA of the CDR3 is TGCGCCAGCACTTTGTCAGGGGGCTTCAATACGCAGTATTTT. Translating it yields CASTLSGGFNTQYF.

The rearrangement uses TRBV9 and TRBJ1-6; the D gene is possibly TRBD1 (6 bases). The CDR3 has 14 amino acids. From germline, CDR1 is SGDLS and CDR2 YYNGEE. V was shortened by 6 bases and J by 5 bases, with 12 bases between the two germline ends. Here the CDR3 reads CASTPAGDNSPLHF. The CDR3 DNA sequence: TGTGCCAGCACCCCCGCAGGGGATAATTCACCCCTCCACTTT.

The rearrangement joins TRBV12-5 to TRBJ2-2; D is possibly TRBD1 (6 bases). V was shortened by 0 bases and J by 4 bases, with 18 bases between the two germline ends. Germline values: CDR1 LGHNT, CDR2 FRNRAP. The CDR3 sequence is 18 residues long. The chain's CDR3 is CASGLVLGQRPATGELFF. CDR3 bases: TGTGCTAGTGGTTTGGTACTTGGACAGAGGCCTGCCACCGGGGAGCTGTTTTTT.

V is TRBV30 and J is TRBJ1-3; D is possibly TRBD1 (6 bases). The CDR3 totals 18 residues. The germline V gene encodes CDR1 GTSNPN and CDR2 SVGIG (reference sequence). Trimming removed 1 base from V and 0 bases from J, with 19 bases in between. The CDR3 reads CAWSGRTDRNNSGNTIYF. CDR3 nucleotide sequence: TGTGCCTGGAGTGGTCGTACGGACAGAAATAACTCTGGAAACACCATATATTTT. Full variable domain (missing parts from reference TRBV30 and TRBJ1-3): SQTIHQWPATLVQPVGSPLSLECTVEGTSNPNLYWYRQAAGRGLQLLFYSVGIGQISSEVPQNLSASRPQDRQFILSSKKLLLSDSGFYLCAWSGRTDRNNSGNTIYFGEGSWLTVV.

This chain links TRBV5-4 with TRBJ2-2, with TRBD1 matching over 10 bases. Germline assignment: CDR1 SGHNT and CDR2 YYREEE (reference sequence). Trimming removed 5 bases from V and 4 bases from J; junction bases left unmatched: 5. This CDR3 contains 15 residues. The CDR3 is CASRPGTGVTGELFF. Written as DNA, the CDR3 is TGTGCCAGCAGACCCGGGACAGGGGTCACCGGGGAGCTGTTTTTT.

V is TRBV6-5 and J is TRBJ1-4, with 7 bases matching TRBD1. The V gene's germline CDR1 is MNHEY and CDR2 SVGAGI. The CDR3 has 15 residues. V dropped 7 bases and J dropped 8; count of bases not matched to a gene: 13. CDR3 sequence: CASKRSEGAGEKLFF. DNA of the CDR3: TGTGCCAGCAAGAGGAGCGAGGGGGCTGGGGAAAAACTGTTTTTT.

This chain joins TRBV30 and TRBJ2-2, with D uncertain. V was cut by 1 base and J by 2 bases, with 14 bases left in between. The CDR3 has 16 amino acids. Germline V gene data show CDR1 as GTSNPN and CDR2 as SVGIG (reference sequence). DNA of the CDR3: TGTGCCTGGAGTGAGCTGACTCCGGTAAACACCGGGGAGCTGTTTTTT. This codes for CAWSELTPVNTGELFF.

J is TRBJ2-2 and V is TRBV7-9; TRBD2 might be the D (5 bases). The CDR3 is 15 amino acids. Per the germline V gene, CDR1 is SEHNR and CDR2 is FQNEAQ (reference sequence). Trimming cost V 2 bases and J 3 bases, with 10 bases left between them. The DNA of the CDR3 is TGTGCCAGCAGCTTAAGGAGCGGCTACACCGGGGAGCTGTTTTTT. It codes for CASSLRSGYTGELFF.

The CDR3 reads CASSQALPETQYF. The CDR3 bases are TGTGCCAGCTCCCAGGCGCTTCCTGAGACCCAGTACTTC. This rearrangement joins TRBV18 to TRBJ2-5; D is uncertain. V was trimmed by 6 bases and J by 5 bases, leaving 13 bases between them. The CDR3 sequence is 13 residues long. Germline V gene data show CDR1 as KGHSH and CDR2 as LQKENI. Drawing the rest from reference TRBV18 and TRBJ2-5, the complete variable domain is NAGVMQNPRHLVRRRGQEARLRCSPMKGHSHVYWYRQLPEEGLKFMVYLQKENIIDESGMPKERFSAEFPKEGPSILRIQQVVRGDSAAYFCASSQALPETQYFGPGTRLLVL.

Note on this clone: This sample also contains other DNA sequences that code for the same CDR3. This chain connects TRBV7-9 to TRBJ2-7; D is unclear. The V end was cut by 4 bases, the J end by 4 bases, with 5 bases between. The CDR3 has 11 amino acids. Germline V gives CDR1 SEHNR, CDR2 FQNEAQ (reference sequence). The CDR3 is CASSSTYEQYF. The CDR3 nucleotides are TGTGCCAGCAGCTCCACATACGAGCAGTACTTC.

Concerning this clone: Other DNA variants within this sample encode the same CDR3. The chain is built from TRBV5-1 and TRBJ2-5; a possible D gene is TRBD1 (6 bases). V was cut by 2 bases and J by 1 base, with 9 bases left in between. The CDR3 sequence is 14 residues long. Germline V lookup: CDR1 SGHRS, CDR2 YFSETQ. The chain's CDR3 is CASSLTGSQETQYF. CDR3 in DNA: TGCGCCAGCAGCTTAACAGGGTCCCAAGAGACCCAGTACTTC.

The V gene is TRBV9, the J gene TRBJ2-1, with 9 bases lining up with TRBD2. The CDR3 sequence is 16 residues long. Germline CDR1 is SGDLS and CDR2 is YYNGEE. V was pared by 0 bases and J by 5 bases, with 6 bases of the junction left unmatched. The CDR3 region is CASSVEERGENNEQFF. CDR3 DNA: TGTGCCAGCAGCGTAGAGGAGCGGGGGGAAAACAATGAGCAGTTCTTC.

V is TRBV30 and J is TRBJ1-4, with D possibly matching TRBD1 (5 bases). The CDR3 is made up of 14 amino acids. The V and J ends lost 8 bases and 3 bases respectively, with 16 bases between them. The germline V gene encodes CDR1 GTSNPN and CDR2 SVGIG (reference sequence). This chain's CDR3 is CAVTSGFANEKLFF. The CDR3 bases are TGTGCCGTCACCTCAGGGTTCGCTAATGAAAAACTGTTTTTT. The full variable domain, in which reference TRBV30 and TRBJ1-4 provide the parts outside the CDR3, is SQTIHQWPATLVQPVGSPLSLECTVEGTSNPNLYWYRQAAGRGLQLLFYSVGIGQISSEVPQNLSASRPQDRQFILSSKKLLLSDSGFYLCAVTSGFANEKLFFGSGTQLSVL.